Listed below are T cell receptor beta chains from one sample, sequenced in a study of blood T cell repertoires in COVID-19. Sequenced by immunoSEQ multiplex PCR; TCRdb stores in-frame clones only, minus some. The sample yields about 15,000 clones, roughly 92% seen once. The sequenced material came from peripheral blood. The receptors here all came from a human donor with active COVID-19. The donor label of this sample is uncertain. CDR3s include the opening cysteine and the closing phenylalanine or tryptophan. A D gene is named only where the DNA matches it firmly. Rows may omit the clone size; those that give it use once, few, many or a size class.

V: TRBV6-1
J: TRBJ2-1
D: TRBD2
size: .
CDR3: CASSELSSGLYNEQFF
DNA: TGTGCCAGCAGTGAATTGTCTAGCGGGCTCTACAATGAGCAGTTCTTC

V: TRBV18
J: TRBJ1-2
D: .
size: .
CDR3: CASSPQNEGYTF
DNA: TGTGCCAGCTCACCACAGAATGAGGGCTACACCTTC

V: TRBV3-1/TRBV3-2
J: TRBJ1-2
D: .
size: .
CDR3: CASSQLSGGVPAPNYGYTF
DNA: TGTGCCAGCAGCCAGTTAAGTGGAGGGGTCCCGGCCCCTAACTATGGCTACACCTTC

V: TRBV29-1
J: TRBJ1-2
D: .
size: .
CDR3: CSVTDGYGYTF
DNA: TGCAGCGTTACCGACGGGTATGGCTACACCTTC

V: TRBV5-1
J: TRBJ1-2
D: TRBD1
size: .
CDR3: CASSLASGGAPGYGYTF
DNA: TGCGCCAGCAGCTTGGCGTCAGGGGGCGCCCCGGGCTATGGCTACACCTTC

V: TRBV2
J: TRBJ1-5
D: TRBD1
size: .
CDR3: CASSGTGGSNQPQHF
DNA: TGTGCCAGCAGTGGGACAGGGGGTAGCAATCAGCCCCAGCATTTT

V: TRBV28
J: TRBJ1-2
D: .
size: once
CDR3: CASRPTGIRNGYTF
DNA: TGTGCCAGCAGGCCTACAGGGATTAGAAATGGCTACACCTTC

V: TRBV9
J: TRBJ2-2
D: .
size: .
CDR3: CASSRGATADNTGELFF
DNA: TGTGCCAGCAGCCGGGGGGCCACCGCCGATAACACCGGGGAGCTGTTTTTT

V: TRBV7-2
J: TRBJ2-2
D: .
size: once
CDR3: CASSLIWSGLGNTGELFF
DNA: TGTGCCAGCAGCTTAATATGGTCTGGACTCGGTAACACCGGGGAGCTGTTTTTT

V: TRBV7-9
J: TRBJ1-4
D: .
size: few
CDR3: CASSLQGRGATNEKLFF
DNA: TGTGCCAGCAGCCTACAGGGCAGAGGGGCAACTAATGAAAAACTGTTTTTT

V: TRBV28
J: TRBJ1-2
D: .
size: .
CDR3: CASSLGTYYGYTF
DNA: TGTGCCAGCAGTTTGGGCACCTACTATGGCTACACCTTC

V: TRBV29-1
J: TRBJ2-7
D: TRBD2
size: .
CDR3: CSVEKGGSEQYF
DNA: TGCAGCGTTGAAAAGGGCGGGAGCGAGCAGTACTTC

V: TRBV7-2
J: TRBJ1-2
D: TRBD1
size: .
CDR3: CASSFKGQGSGYTF
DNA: TGTGCCAGCAGCTTCAAGGGACAGGGGTCTGGCTACACCTTC

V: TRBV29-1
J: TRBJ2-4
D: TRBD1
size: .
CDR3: CSVADRGFRNIQYF
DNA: TGCAGCGTAGCTGACAGGGGCTTTAGGAACATTCAGTACTTC

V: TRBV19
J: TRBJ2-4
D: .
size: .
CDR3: CASTYNAAKNIQYF
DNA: TGTGCCAGTACCTATAATGCTGCCAAAAACATTCAGTACTTC

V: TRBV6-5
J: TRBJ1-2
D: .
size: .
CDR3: CASSPRVDYGYTF
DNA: TGTGCCAGCAGTCCACGGGTCGACTATGGCTACACCTTC

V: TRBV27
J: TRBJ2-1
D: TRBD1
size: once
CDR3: CASSYTGDEQFF
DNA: TGTGCCAGCAGTTATACAGGGGATGAGCAGTTCTTC

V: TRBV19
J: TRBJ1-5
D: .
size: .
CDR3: CASSSQGKKDQPQHF
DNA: TGTGCCAGTAGCTCTCAGGGGAAGAAGGATCAGCCCCAGCATTTT

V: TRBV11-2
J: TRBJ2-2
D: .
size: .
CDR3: CASSLSRPDTGELFF
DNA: TGTGCCAGCAGCTTATCACGTCCGGACACCGGGGAGCTGTTTTTT

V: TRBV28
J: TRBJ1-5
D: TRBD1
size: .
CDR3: CASSLDRGAHQPQHF
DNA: TGTGCCAGCAGTTTAGACAGGGGTGCACATCAGCCCCAGCATTTT

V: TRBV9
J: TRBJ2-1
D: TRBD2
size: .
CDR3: CATSRPGLAGVEQFF
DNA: TGTGCCACCTCAAGACCGGGACTAGCGGGAGTTGAGCAGTTCTTC

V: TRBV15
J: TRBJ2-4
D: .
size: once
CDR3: CATSSTDLLAKNIQYF
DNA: TGTGCCACCAGCTCGACAGACTTACTAGCCAAAAACATTCAGTACTTC

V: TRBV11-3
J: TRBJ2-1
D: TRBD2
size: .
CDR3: CASSSLTSGRINEQFF
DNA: TGTGCCAGCAGCTCACTCACTAGCGGGAGAATCAATGAGCAGTTCTTC

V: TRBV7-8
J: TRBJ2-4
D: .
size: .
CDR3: CASSRKQGAKNIQYF
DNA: TGTGCCAGCAGCAGAAAACAGGGAGCCAAAAACATTCAGTACTTC

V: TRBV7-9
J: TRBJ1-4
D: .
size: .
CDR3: CASSSRTAATNEKLFF
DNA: TGTGCCAGCAGCTCTAGGACAGCCGCAACTAATGAAAAACTGTTTTTT

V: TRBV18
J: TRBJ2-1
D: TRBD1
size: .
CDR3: CASSPEQGAPLNEQFF
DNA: TGTGCCAGCTCACCGGAACAGGGGGCCCCCCTAAATGAGCAGTTCTTC

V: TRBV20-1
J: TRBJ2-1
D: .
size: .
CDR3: CSASSFAEVYNEQFF
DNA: TGCAGTGCTAGTTCCTTTGCGGAGGTTTACAATGAGCAGTTCTTC

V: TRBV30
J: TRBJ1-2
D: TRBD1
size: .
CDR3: CAWSVQGASGYTF
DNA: TGTGCCTGGAGTGTACAGGGGGCAAGTGGCTACACCTTC

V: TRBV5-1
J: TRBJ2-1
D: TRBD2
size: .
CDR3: CASSRGLADDNEQFF
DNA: TGCGCCAGCAGCCGAGGACTAGCGGACGACAATGAGCAGTTCTTC